A selection of T cell receptor beta chains follows, all from one sample in a study of human T cells and chemical hapten exposure. From the RACE reads, TCRdb called clonotypes with MiXCR, one entry per CDR3 protein. This table has roughly 92,000 distinct CDR3 sequences, 11% appearing once. The source material was whole blood, sampled in connection with sensitization to the hapten diphenylcyclopropenone (DPC). The receptors here all came from a woman aged 40-49 years with alopecia areata. Some clones in this sample may be carry-over from other donors' samples. The CDR3 runs from the conserved cysteine through the conserved F or W. A D gene is named only where the DNA matches it firmly. Clone size is given for some rows only: seen once, a few or many times, or a class if the clone is expanded.

clone size	J gene	V gene	D gene	CDR3 protein	CDR3 DNA
.	TRBJ2-7	TRBV30	TRBD1	CAWSVQTGGKYEQYF	TGTGCCTGGAGTGTTCAGACAGGGGGCAAATACGAGCAGTACTTC
.	TRBJ1-5	TRBV20-1	.	CSASPGRGNQPQHF	TGCAGTGCTAGCCCCGGGCGAGGCAATCAGCCCCAGCATTTT
many	TRBJ1-5	TRBV15	.	CATSSTLSSNQPQHF	TGTGCCACCAGCAGCACCTTATCTAGCAATCAGCCCCAGCATTTT
.	TRBJ2-3	TRBV5-6	TRBD2	CASSPGLAGGDTQYF	TGTGCCAGCAGCCCGGGACTAGCGGGAGGAGATACGCAGTATTTT
many	TRBJ1-5	TRBV20-1	.	CSARDLGSGHQPQHF	TGCAGTGCTAGAGATCTAGGCTCGGGCCATCAGCCCCAGCATTTT
few	TRBJ2-1	TRBV19	.	CASSILEGEQFF	TGTGCCAGTAGTATTTTGGAGGGTGAGCAGTTCTTC
many	TRBJ1-1	TRBV10-3	.	CAISELQWTANTEAFF	TGTGCCATCAGTGAGTTACAATGGACAGCGAACACTGAAGCTTTCTTT
.	TRBJ2-1	TRBV2	.	CASRANNEQFF	TGTGCCAGCCGGGCCAACAATGAGCAGTTCTTC
.	TRBJ2-5	TRBV11-2	TRBD1	CASSSGQGRGETQYF	TGTGCCAGCAGCTCGGGACAGGGGCGAGGAGAGACCCAGTACTTC
many	TRBJ2-5	TRBV20-1	TRBD2	CSARPSGSRETQYF	TGCAGTGCTAGACCCAGCGGGAGCCGTGAGACCCAGTACTTC
.	TRBJ2-6	TRBV30	.	CAWSRGSGANVLTF	TGTGCCTGGAGCAGGGGCTCTGGGGCCAACGTCCTGACTTTC
many	TRBJ1-5	TRBV6-4	.	CASSDSSGQPQHF	TGTGCCAGCAGTGACTCCTCGGGACAGCCCCAGCATTTT
many	TRBJ2-7	TRBV4-2	TRBD1	CASSQNRGEQYF	TGTGCCAGCAGCCAAAACAGGGGCGAGCAGTACTTC
.	TRBJ2-1	TRBV7-2	.	CASRQVSPHNEQFF	TGTGCCAGCAGACAGGTCTCCCCCCACAATGAGCAGTTCTTC
few	TRBJ2-1	TRBV6-2/TRBV6-3	TRBD2	CASSYSGLVDNEQFF	TGTGCCAGCAGTTACTCGGGACTAGTTGACAATGAGCAGTTCTTC